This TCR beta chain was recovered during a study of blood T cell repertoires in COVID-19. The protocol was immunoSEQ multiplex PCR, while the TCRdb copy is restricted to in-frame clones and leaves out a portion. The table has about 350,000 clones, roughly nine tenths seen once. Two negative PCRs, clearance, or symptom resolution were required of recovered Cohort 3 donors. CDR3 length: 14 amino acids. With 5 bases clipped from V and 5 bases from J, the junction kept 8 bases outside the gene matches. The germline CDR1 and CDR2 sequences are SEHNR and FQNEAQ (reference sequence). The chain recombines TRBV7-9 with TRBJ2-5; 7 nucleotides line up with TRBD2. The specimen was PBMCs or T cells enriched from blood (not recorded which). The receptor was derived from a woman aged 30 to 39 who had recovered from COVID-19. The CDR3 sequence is CASSPQAGKETQYF. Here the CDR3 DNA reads TGTGCCAGCAGCCCCCAAGCGGGGAAGGAGACCCAGTACTTC.